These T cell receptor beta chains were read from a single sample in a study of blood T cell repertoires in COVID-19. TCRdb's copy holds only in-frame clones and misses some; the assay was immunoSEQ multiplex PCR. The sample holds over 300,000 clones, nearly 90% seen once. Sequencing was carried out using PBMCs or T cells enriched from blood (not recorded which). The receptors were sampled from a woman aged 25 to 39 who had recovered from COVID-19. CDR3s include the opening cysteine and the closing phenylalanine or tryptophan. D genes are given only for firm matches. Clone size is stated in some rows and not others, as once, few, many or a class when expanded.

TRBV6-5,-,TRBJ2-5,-,CASTDQTEETQYF,TGTGCCAGCACCGACCAGACGGAGGAGACCCAGTACTTC
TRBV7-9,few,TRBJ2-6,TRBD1,CASNQYRGRGVGANVLTF,TGTGCCAGCAACCAATACAGGGGGCGCGGTGTTGGGGCCAACGTCCTGACTTTC
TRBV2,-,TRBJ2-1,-,CASQTYGPYNEQFF,TGTGCCAGCCAAACATATGGGCCCTACAATGAGCAGTTCTTC
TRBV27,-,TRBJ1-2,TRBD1,CASSSGTGFYGYTF,TGTGCCAGCAGTTCCGGGACAGGGTTCTATGGCTACACCTTC
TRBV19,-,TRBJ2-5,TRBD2,CASSISLAGSQYF,TGTGCCAGTAGTATTTCGCTAGCGGGGTCTCAGTACTTC
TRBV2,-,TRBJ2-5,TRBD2,CASSSRGVETQYF,TGTGCCAGCAGCAGCCGGGGGGTTGAGACCCAGTACTTC
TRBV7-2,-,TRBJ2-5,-,CASSFGSVAGETQYF,TGTGCCAGCAGCTTCGGGTCGGTAGCAGGGGAGACCCAGTACTTC
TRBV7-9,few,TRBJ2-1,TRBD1,CASSSRGLGSYNEQFF,TGTGCCAGCAGCTCCAGGGGGCTGGGCTCCTACAATGAGCAGTTCTTC
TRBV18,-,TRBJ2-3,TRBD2,CASSPSSGAIDTQYF,TGTGCCAGCTCACCAAGTAGCGGGGCCATAGATACGCAGTATTTT
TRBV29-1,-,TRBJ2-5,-,CSVDSPHGQSQETQYF,TGCAGCGTTGACTCGCCCCATGGACAGTCCCAAGAGACCCAGTACTTC
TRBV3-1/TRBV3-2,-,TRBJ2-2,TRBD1,CATPIEQGDTGELFF,TGTGCCACCCCCATTGAGCAGGGGGATACCGGGGAGCTGTTTTTT
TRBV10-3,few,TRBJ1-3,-,CAISEPTREGNTIYF,TGTGCCATCAGTGAACCAACCAGAGAGGGTAACACCATATATTTT
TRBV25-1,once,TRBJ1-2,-,CASSEVSRFSGYTF,TGTGCCAGCAGTGAAGTATCCAGATTTTCCGGCTACACCTTC
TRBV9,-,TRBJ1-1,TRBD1,CASSVGSPGRGPSGEAFF,TGTGCCAGCAGCGTAGGCTCCCCCGGCAGGGGGCCGTCTGGTGAAGCTTTCTTT
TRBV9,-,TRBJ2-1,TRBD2,CASSPRLAGGLPYNEQFF,TGTGCCAGCAGCCCCAGACTAGCGGGGGGCCTTCCCTACAATGAGCAGTTCTTC
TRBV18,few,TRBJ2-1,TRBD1,CASSQPGGYSYNEQFF,TGTGCCAGCTCACAACCAGGGGGATACTCCTACAATGAGCAGTTCTTC
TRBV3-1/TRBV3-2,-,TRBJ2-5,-,CASSRLGGGPGGQYF,TGTGCCAGCAGCCGGCTAGGGGGGGGGCCGGGGGGCCAGTACTTC
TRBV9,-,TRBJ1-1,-,CASSPGGRTEAFF,TGTGCCAGCAGCCCGGGGGGCCGGACTGAAGCTTTCTTT
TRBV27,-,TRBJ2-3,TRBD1,CASSLVTGVTDTQYF,TGTGCCAGCAGTTTAGTGACAGGGGTCACAGATACGCAGTATTTT
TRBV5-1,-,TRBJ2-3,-,CASSPDMDTQYF,TGCGCCAGCAGCCCGGACATGGATACGCAGTATTTT
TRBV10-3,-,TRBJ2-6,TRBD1,CAIRATGGSGANVLTF,TGTGCCATCAGGGCGACAGGGGGCTCTGGGGCCAACGTCCTGACTTTC
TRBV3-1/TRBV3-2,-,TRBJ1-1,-,CASSPSRQLNTEAFF,TGTGCCAGCAGCCCCTCTAGGCAGCTGAACACTGAAGCTTTCTTT
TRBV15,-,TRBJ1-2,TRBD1,CATSRDRGQRGYTF,TGTGCCACCAGCAGGGACAGGGGGCAAAGAGGCTACACCTTC
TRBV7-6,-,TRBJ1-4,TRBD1,CASSSGQGTNEKLFF,TGTGCCAGCAGCTCCGGACAGGGAACTAATGAAAAACTGTTTTTT
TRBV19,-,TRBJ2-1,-,CASSIDGVGAEQFF,TGTGCCAGTAGTATAGATGGGGTAGGGGCTGAGCAGTTCTTC
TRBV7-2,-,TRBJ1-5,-,CASSLYGNQPQHF,TGTGCCAGCAGCTTATACGGTAATCAGCCCCAGCATTTT
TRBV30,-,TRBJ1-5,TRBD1,CAWGQGANQPQHF,TGTGCCTGGGGACAGGGGGCCAATCAGCCCCAGCATTTT
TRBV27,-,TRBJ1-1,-,CASSLWQNTEAFF,TGTGCCAGCAGTTTATGGCAGAACACTGAAGCTTTCTTT
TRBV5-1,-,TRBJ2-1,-,CASSSGSYNEQFF,TGCGCCAGCAGCTCAGGCTCCTACAATGAGCAGTTCTTC
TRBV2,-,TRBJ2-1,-,CASTVANEQFF,TGTGCCAGCACGGTTGCGAATGAGCAGTTCTTC
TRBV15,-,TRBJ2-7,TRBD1,CATTRDRVTYEQYF,TGTGCCACCACCCGGGACAGGGTCACCTACGAGCAGTACTTC
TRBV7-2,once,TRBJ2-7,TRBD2,CASSASGGSYEQYF,TGTGCCAGCAGCGCTAGCGGAGGCTCCTACGAGCAGTACTTC
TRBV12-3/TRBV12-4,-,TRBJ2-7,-,CASSARVGDEQYF,TGTGCCAGCAGCGCGAGGGTTGGTGACGAGCAGTACTTC
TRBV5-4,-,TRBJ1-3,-,CASSLWGTGLSGNTIYF,TGTGCCAGCAGCTTGTGGGGAACAGGGCTCTCTGGAAACACCATATATTTT
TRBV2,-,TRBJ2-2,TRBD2,CASTTARLAGRHGELFF,TGTGCCAGCACTACCGCCCGACTAGCGGGGAGGCACGGGGAGCTGTTTTTT
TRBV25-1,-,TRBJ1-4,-,CASSGQGNEKLFF,TGTGCCAGCAGTGGGCAGGGAAATGAAAAACTGTTTTTT
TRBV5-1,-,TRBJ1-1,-,CASSGGVRPNTEAFF,TGCGCCAGCAGCGGGGGGGTAAGGCCGAACACTGAAGCTTTCTTT
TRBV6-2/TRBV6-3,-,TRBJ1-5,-,CASSSLGAGAAEPQHF,TGTGCCAGCAGTTCGCTCGGAGCGGGCGCGGCGGAGCCCCAGCATTTT
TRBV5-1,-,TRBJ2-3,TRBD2,CASSLGLAADTQYF,TGCGCCAGCAGCTTGGGACTAGCTGCAGATACGCAGTATTTT
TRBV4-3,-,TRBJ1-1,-,CASSQDRAGGTEAFF,TGCGCCAGCAGCCAAGATAGAGCAGGTGGGACTGAAGCTTTCTTT
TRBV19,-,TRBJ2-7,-,CASSNLPGHWFYEQYF,TGTGCCAGTAGTAACTTACCGGGACACTGGTTCTACGAGCAGTACTTC
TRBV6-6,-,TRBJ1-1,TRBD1,CASTLQTYQGEYEAFF,TGTGCCAGCACTCTACAGACCTACCAGGGGGAATACGAGGCTTTCTTT
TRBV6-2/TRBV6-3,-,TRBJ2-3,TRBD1,CASSQPVGGQGSDTQYF,TGTGCCAGCAGCCAACCGGTTGGAGGACAGGGGTCGGATACGCAGTATTTT
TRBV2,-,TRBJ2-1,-,CASNKDKHNEQFF,TGTGCCAGCAATAAGGACAAGCACAATGAGCAGTTCTTC
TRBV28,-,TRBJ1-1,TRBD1,CASTQPRGQMNTEAFF,TGTGCCAGCACACAACCCAGGGGGCAGATGAACACTGAAGCTTTCTTT
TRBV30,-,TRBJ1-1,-,CAWSGAGDTEAFF,TGTGCCTGGAGTGGAGCCGGGGACACTGAAGCTTTCTTT
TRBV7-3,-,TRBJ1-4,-,CASSLDRNEKLFF,TGTGCCAGCAGTTTGGACAGAAATGAAAAACTGTTTTTT
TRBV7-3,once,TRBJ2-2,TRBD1,CASSDGTGYTGELFF,TGTGCCAGCAGCGATGGGACAGGGTACACCGGGGAGCTGTTTTTT
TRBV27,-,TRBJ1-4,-,CASSRVRVTTNEKLFF,TGTGCCAGCAGTCGGGTGAGGGTCACAACTAATGAAAAACTGTTTTTT
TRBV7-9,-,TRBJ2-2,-,CASSSGLQIGELFF,TGTGCCAGCAGCTCGGGACTGCAGATCGGGGAGCTGTTTTTT
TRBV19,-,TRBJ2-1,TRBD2,CASSGGPWNEQFF,TGTGCCTCCTCGGGGGGTCCGTGGAATGAGCAGTTCTTC
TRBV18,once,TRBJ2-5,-,CASSPNQETQYF,TGTGCCAGCTCACCTAACCAAGAGACCCAGTACTTC
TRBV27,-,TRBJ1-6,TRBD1,CASSLSRQGPLHF,TGTGCCAGCAGTTTATCGAGACAGGGTCCCCTCCACTTT
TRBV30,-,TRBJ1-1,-,CAWSVLGQAKAFF,TGTGCCTGGAGTGTATTGGGTCAGGCAAAAGCTTTCTTT
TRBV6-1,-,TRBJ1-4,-,CASSEGGATNEKLFF,TGTGCCAGCAGTGAAGGAGGTGCAACTAATGAAAAACTGTTTTTT
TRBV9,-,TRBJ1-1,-,CASGGGTEAFF,TGTGCCAGCGGCGGCGGAACTGAAGCTTTCTTT
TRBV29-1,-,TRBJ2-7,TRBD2,CSVGGLGYEQYF,TGCAGCGTTGGAGGACTAGGGTACGAGCAGTACTTC